A single sample is the source of the 10 T cell receptor beta chains below, sequenced in a study of cytomegalovirus exposure and HLA in healthy donors. The PCR made use of 60 Vbeta and 13 Jbeta primers. Profiling relied on immunoSEQ multiplex PCR, and the TCRdb table lists in-frame clones only, not all of them. The data show about 170,000 clones, more than 75% seen once. Sequencing was performed on PBMCs. Receptors originate from a man between 25 and 39 years old in good health and CMV-seropositive.

This clone was seen only a few times. The CDR3, as DNA: TGTGCCAGCAGCTTACAGGGCATCTCTGGAAACACCATATATTTT. The encoded protein is CASSLQGISGNTIYF. V and J are TRBV7-2 and TRBJ1-3; D perhaps matches TRBD1 (5 bases). There are 15 residues in the CDR3. Trimming stripped 2 bases from V and 0 bases from J, with 8 bases between. Germline V CDR1 and CDR2: SGHTA, FQGNSA.

The chain has TRBV4-1 and TRBJ1-3, with D uncertain. The CDR3 is made up of 16 amino acids. V lost 2 bases, J lost 0 bases, and 11 bases lay in between. Germline values: CDR1 MGHRA, CDR2 YSYEKL. CDR3 sequence: CASSQIITSSGNTIYF. As DNA, the CDR3 is TGCGCCAGCAGCCAAATTATAACCAGCTCTGGAAACACCATATATTTT.

This sequence joins TRBV28 and TRBJ2-7; 10 bases agree with TRBD2. Germline values: CDR1 MDHEN, CDR2 SYDVKM. V was clipped by 4 bases and J by 1 base; unmatched bases: 7. CDR3 length: 16 residues. The CDR3 here is CASSSPGLAVSYEQYF. CDR3 DNA: TGTGCCAGCAGTTCACCCGGACTAGCGGTTTCCTACGAGCAGTACTTC.

The chain employs TRBV19 and TRBJ1-1; a possible D gene is TRBD1 (5 bases). CDR3 length equals 14 residues. The germline V and J ends were trimmed by 3 bases and 6 bases, with 14 bases remaining between them. The V gene's germline CDR1 is LNHDA and CDR2 SQIVND (reference sequence). CDR3 nucleotides: TGTGCCAGTAGTATGGGAGGGGCGAATGCTGAAGCTTTCTTT. Its protein is CASSMGGANAEAFF. The full variable domain, completed using reference TRBV19 and TRBJ1-1, is DGGITQSPKYLFRKEGQNVTLSCEQNLNHDAMYWYRQDPGQGLRLIYYSQIVNDFQKGDIAEGYSVSREKKESFPLTVTSAQKNPTAFYLCASSMGGANAEAFFGQGTRLTVV.

The rearrangement uses TRBV28 and TRBJ1-2; D uncertain. There are 13 residues in the CDR3. Deletions cut 6 bases from V and 1 base from J, with 9 bases between. In germline, CDR1 is MDHEN, CDR2 SYDVKM. The chain's CDR3 is CASSYGDNYGYTF. CDR3 bases: TGTGCCAGCAGCTACGGAGATAACTATGGCTACACCTTC.

This clone has just one count. This chain links TRBV5-1 with TRBJ2-1; 9 nucleotides match TRBD2. V shed 4 bases, J shed 4 bases, and the junction held 6 bases outside the gene matches. The CDR3 covers 15 residues. Germline CDR1 and CDR2: SGHRS and YFSETQ. As DNA, the CDR3 is TGCGCCAGCAGCCCCTGGCGGGAGGGTTACAATGAGCAGTTCTTC. This gives the protein CASSPWREGYNEQFF.

This clone was detected a few times. The J gene is TRBJ1-4, the V gene TRBV4-1, with 9 bases identical to TRBD1. The CDR3 runs 14 residues. Germline trimming cut 3 bases from V and 12 bases from J; bases unmatched to any gene: 8. The germline V gene encodes CDR1 MGHRA and CDR2 YSYEKL. The CDR3 spells CASSQADRGGELFF. The CDR3 DNA is TGCGCCAGCAGCCAGGCGGACAGGGGAGGAGAACTGTTTTTT.

The chain has TRBV11-2 and TRBJ2-2; 16 bases agree with TRBD2. The CDR3 length is 18 residues. Trimming removed 4 bases from V and 6 bases from J; junction bases left unmatched: 8. From germline, CDR1 is SGHAT and CDR2 FQNNGV. The CDR3 DNA is TGTGCCAGCAGCTCACAGGGGACTAGCGGGAGGGGGGCCGGGGAGCTGTTTTTT. It codes for CASSSQGTSGRGAGELFF.

CDR3 region: CASSQRHARHEQFF. The CDR3 bases are TGCGCCAGCAGCCAGCGACATGCGAGACATGAGCAGTTCTTC. The V and J genes are TRBV4-3 and TRBJ2-1, with D hard to call. Germline lookup yields CDR1 LGHNA and CDR2 YSLEER. The V end lost 3 bases, the J end lost 8 bases, and 14 bases lay between the germline ends. The CDR3 runs 14 residues.

The chain links TRBV6-5 to TRBJ1-2; no definite D call. The ends were cut back, 2 bases at V and 8 bases at J, with 12 bases in the middle. The germline V gene encodes CDR1 MNHEY and CDR2 SVGAGI. The CDR3 is 13 residues long. CDR3 in amino acids: CASSYSGVGGYTF. In nucleotides, the CDR3 is TGTGCCAGCAGTTACAGCGGGGTTGGGGGCTACACCTTC.